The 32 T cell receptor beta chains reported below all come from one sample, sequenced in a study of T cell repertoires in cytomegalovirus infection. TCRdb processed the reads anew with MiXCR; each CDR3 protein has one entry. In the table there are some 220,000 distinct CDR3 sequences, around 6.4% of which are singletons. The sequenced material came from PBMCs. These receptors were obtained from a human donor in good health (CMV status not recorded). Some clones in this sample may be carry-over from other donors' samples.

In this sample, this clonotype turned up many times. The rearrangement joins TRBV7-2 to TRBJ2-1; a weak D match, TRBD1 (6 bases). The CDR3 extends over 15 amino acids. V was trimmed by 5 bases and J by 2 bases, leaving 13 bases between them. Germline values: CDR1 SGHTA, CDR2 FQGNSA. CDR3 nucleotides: TGTGCCAGCAGCCTCCAAAGGGGGACCTACAATGAGCAGTTCTTC. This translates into CASSLQRGTYNEQFF.

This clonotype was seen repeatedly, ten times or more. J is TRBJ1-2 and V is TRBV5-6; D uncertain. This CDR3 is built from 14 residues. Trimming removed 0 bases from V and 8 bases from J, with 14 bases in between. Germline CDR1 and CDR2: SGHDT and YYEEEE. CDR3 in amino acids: CASSLGGPGRGYTF. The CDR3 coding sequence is TGTGCCAGCAGCTTGGGAGGGCCCGGGAGAGGCTACACCTTC.

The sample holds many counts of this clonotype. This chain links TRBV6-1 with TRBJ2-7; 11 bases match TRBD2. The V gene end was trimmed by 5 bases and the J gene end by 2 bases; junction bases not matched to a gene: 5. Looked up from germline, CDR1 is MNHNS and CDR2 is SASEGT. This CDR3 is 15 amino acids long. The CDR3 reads CASSQLAGDPYEQYF. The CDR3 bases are TGTGCCAGCAGTCAACTAGCGGGGGATCCCTACGAGCAGTACTTC.

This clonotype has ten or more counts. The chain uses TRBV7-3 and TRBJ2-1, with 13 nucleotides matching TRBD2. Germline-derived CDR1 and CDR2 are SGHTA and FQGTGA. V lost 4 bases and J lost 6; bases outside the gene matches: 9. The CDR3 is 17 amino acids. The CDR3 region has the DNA TGTGCCAGCAGCTCGACCCTACTAGCGGGGGGGCTCAATGAGCAGTTCTTC. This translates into CASSSTLLAGGLNEQFF. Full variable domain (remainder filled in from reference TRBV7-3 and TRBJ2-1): GAGVSQTPSNKVTEKGKYVELRCDPISGHTALYWYRQSLGQGPEFLIYFQGTGAADDSGLPNDRFFAVRPEGSVSTLKIQRTERGDSAVYLCASSSTLLAGGLNEQFFGPGTRLTVL.

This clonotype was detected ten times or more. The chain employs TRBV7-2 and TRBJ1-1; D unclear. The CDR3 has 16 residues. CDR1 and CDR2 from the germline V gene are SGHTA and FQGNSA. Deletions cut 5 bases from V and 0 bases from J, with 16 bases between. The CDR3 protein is CASSQRRVQMNTEAFF. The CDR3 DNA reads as TGTGCCAGCAGCCAACGACGGGTACAAATGAACACTGAAGCTTTCTTT. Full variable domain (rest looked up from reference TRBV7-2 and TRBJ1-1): GAGVSQSPSNKVTEKGKDVELRCDPISGHTALYWYRQSLGQGLEFLIYFQGNSAPDKSGLPSDRFSAERTGGSVSTLTIQRTQQEDSAVYLCASSQRRVQMNTEAFFGQGTRLTVV.

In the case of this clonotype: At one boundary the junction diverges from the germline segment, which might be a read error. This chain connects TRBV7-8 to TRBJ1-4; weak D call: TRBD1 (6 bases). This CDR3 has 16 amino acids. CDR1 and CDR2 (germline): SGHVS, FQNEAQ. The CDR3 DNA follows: TGTGCCAGCACCTCGGGGTCGGGGGCTCTCACTGAAAAACCGTATTTT. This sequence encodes CASTSGSGALTEKPYF.

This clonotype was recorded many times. CDR3 bases: TGCGCCAGCAGCTTACAGCACAATTCACCCCTCCACTTT. It encodes CASSLQHNSPLHF. The V gene is TRBV5-1, the J gene TRBJ1-6; D gene uncertain. With 2 bases removed from V and 7 bases from J, the gap between germline ends came to 7 bases. This CDR3 is 13 amino acids long. CDR1 is SGHRS and CDR2 is YFSETQ in the germline V gene.

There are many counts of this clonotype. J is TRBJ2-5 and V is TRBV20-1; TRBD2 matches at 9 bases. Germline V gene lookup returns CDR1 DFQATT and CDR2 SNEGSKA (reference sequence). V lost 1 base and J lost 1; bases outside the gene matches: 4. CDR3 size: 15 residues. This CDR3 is CSARGQRGVQETQYF. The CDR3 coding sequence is TGCAGTGCTAGAGGCCAGCGGGGGGTCCAAGAGACCCAGTACTTC.

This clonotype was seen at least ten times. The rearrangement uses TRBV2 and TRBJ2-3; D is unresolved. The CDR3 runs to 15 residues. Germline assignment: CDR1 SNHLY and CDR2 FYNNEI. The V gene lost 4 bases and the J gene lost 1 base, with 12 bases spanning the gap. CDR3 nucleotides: TGTGCCAGCAGTGCGAGGCAATTTGGCACAGATACGCAGTATTTT. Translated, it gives CASSARQFGTDTQYF.

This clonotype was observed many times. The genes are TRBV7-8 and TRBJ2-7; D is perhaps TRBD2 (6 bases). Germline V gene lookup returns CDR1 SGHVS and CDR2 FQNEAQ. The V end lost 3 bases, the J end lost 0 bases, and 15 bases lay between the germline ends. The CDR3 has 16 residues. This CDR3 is CASSFTTSVSSYEQYF. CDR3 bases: TGTGCCAGCAGCTTCACGACTAGTGTGAGCTCCTACGAGCAGTACTTC.

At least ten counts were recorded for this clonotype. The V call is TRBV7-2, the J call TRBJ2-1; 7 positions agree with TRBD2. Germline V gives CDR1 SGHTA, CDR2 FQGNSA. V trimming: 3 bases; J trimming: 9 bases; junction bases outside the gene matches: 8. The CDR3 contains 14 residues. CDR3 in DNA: TGTGCCAGCAGCTTCAGCGGACTAGTTAGTGAGCAGTTCTTC. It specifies CASSFSGLVSEQFF.

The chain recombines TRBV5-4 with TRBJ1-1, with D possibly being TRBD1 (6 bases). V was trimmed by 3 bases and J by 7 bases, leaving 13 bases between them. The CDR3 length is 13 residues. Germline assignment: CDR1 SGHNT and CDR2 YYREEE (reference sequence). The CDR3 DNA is TGTGCCAGCAGCTCAACAGGGTTGGTTGAAGCTTTCTTT. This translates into CASSSTGLVEAFF.

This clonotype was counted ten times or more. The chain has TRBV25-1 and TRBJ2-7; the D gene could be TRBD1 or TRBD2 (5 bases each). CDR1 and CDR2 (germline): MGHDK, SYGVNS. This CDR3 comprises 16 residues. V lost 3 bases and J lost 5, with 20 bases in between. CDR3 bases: TGTGCCAGCAGTGACTTGGACCGGGGCACAGATCACGAGCAGTACTTC. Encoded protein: CASSDLDRGTDHEQYF.

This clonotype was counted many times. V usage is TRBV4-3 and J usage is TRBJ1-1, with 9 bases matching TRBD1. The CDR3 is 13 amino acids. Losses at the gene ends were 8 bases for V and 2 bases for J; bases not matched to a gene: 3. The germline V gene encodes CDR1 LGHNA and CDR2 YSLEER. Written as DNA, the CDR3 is TGCGCCAGCGGACAGGGGAGAAACACTGAAGCTTTCTTT. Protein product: CASGQGRNTEAFF.

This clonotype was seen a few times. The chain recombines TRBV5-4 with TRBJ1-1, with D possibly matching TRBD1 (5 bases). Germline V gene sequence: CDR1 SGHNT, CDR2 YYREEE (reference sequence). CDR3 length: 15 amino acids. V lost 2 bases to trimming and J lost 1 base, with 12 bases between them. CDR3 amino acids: CASSFGAAKNTEAFF. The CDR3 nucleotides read TGTGCCAGCAGCTTTGGGGCAGCCAAGAACACTGAAGCTTTCTTT.

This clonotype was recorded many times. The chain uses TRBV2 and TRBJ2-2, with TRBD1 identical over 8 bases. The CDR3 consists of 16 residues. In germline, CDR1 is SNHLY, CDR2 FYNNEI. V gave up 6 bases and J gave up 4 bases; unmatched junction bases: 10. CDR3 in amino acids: CASRDQGQGFTGELFF. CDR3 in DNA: TGTGCCAGCAGGGACCAAGGACAGGGTTTCACCGGGGAGCTGTTTTTT.

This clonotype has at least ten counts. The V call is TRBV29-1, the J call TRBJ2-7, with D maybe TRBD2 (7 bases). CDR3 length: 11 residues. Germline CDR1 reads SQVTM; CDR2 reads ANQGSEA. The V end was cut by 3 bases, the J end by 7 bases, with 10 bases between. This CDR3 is CSVDRGGEQYF. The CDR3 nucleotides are TGCAGCGTTGATAGGGGGGGAGAGCAGTACTTC.

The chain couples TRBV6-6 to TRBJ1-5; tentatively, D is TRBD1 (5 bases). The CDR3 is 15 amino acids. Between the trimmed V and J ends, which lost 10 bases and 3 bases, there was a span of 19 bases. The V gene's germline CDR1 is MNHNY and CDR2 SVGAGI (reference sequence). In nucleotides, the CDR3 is TGTGCCACCCTAGAAGGGGAAAGGTTCAATCAGCCCCAGCATTTT. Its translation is CATLEGERFNQPQHF.

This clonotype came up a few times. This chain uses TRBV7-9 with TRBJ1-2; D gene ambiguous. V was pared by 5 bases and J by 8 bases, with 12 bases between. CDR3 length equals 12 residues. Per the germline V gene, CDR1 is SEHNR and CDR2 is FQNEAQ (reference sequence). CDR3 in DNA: TGTGCCAGCAGCCAGGCCGGGAGGGGCTACACCTTC. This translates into CASSQAGRGYTF. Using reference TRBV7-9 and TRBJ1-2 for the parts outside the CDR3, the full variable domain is DTGVSQNPRHKITKRGQNVTFRCDPISEHNRLYWYRQTLGQGPEFLTYFQNEAQLEKSRLLSDRFSAERPKGSFSTLEIQRTEQGDSAMYLCASSQAGRGYTFGSGTRLTVV.

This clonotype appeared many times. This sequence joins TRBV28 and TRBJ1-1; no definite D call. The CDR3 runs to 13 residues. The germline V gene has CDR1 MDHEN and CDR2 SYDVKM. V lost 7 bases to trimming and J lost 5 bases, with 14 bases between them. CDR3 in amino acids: CASKAPSLTEAFF. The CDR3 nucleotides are TGTGCCAGCAAGGCCCCAAGTTTGACTGAAGCTTTCTTT.

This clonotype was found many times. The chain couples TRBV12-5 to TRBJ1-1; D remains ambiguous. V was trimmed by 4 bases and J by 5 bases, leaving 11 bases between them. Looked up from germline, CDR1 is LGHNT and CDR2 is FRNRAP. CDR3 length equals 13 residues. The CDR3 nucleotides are TGTGCTAGTGGTTCCGAGGTTGGGACTGAAGCTTTCTTT. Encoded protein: CASGSEVGTEAFF. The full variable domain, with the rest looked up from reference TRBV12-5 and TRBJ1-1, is DARVTQTPRHKVTEMGQEVTMRCQPILGHNTVFWYRQTMMQGLELLAYFRNRAPLDDSGMPKDRFSAEMPDATLATLKIQPSEPRDSAVYFCASGSEVGTEAFFGQGTRLTVV.

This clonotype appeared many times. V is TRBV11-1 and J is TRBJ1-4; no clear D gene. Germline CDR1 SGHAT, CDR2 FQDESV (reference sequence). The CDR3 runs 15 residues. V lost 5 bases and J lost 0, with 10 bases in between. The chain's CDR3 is CASSLDLTTNEKLFF. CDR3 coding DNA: TGTGCCAGCAGCCTCGACCTAACAACTAATGAAAAACTGTTTTTT.

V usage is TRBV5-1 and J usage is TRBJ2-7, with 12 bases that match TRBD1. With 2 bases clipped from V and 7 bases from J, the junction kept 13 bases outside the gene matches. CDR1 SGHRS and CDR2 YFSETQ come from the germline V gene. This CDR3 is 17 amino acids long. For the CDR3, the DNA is TGCGCCAGCAGCTTACCGCCGGGACAGGGGGCGATTAGAGAGCAGTACTTC. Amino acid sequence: CASSLPPGQGAIREQYF.

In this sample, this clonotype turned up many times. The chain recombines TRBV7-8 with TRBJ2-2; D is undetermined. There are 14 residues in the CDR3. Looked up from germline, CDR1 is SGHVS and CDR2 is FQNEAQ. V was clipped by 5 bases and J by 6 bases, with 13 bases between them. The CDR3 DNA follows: TGTGCCAGCAGCCCCAACAGTTTTTCCGGGGAGCTGTTTTTT. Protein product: CASSPNSFSGELFF.

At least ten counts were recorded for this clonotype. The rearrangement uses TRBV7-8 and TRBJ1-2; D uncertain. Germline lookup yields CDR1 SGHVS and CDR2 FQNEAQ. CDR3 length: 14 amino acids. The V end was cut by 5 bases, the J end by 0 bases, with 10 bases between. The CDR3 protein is CASSVGLSNYGYTF. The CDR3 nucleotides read TGTGCCAGCAGCGTCGGACTGTCTAACTATGGCTACACCTTC.

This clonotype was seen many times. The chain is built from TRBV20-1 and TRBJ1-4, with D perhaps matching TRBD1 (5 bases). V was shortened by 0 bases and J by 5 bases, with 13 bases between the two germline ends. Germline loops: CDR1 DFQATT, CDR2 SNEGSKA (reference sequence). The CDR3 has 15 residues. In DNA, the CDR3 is TGCAGTGCTAGAGATCCGAGACGGGGCAATGAAAAACTGTTTTTT. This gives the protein CSARDPRRGNEKLFF.

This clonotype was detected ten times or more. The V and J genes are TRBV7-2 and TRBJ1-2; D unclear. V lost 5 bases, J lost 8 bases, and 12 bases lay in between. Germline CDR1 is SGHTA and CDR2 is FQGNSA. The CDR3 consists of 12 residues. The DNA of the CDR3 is TGTGCCAGCAGCCCAACTGGGGTCGGCTACACCTTC. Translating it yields CASSPTGVGYTF.

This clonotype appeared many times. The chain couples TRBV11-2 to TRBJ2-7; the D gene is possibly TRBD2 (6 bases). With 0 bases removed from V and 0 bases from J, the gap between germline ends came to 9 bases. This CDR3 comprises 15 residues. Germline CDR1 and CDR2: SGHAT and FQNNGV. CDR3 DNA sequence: TGTGCCAGCAGCTTAGAGGGAGGAGGCTCCTACGAGCAGTACTTC. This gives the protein CASSLEGGGSYEQYF.

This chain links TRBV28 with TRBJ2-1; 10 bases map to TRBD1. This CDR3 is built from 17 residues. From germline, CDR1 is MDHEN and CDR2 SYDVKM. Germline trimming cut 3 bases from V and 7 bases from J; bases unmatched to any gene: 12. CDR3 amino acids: CASSFLVGGQGSNEQFF. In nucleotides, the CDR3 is TGTGCCAGCAGTTTCTTGGTGGGGGGACAGGGGTCGAATGAGCAGTTCTTC.

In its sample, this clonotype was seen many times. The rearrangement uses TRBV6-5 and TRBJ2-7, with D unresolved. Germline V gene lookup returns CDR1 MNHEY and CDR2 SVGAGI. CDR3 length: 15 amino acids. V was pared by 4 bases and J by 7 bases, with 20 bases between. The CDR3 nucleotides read TGTGCCAGCAGTTCCGTCGGGTCCCCTGGTGAGGAGCAGTACTTC. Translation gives CASSSVGSPGEEQYF.

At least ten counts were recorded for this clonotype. The CDR3 DNA reads as TGTGCCAGCAGTCAACTACTGACAGGCAACACTGAAGCTTTCTTT. This codes for CASSQLLTGNTEAFF. The chain uses TRBV12-3 or TRBV12-4 and TRBJ1-1; a weak D match, TRBD1 (6 bases). V was clipped by 5 bases and J by 2 bases, with 15 bases between them. CDR3 length: 15 residues.

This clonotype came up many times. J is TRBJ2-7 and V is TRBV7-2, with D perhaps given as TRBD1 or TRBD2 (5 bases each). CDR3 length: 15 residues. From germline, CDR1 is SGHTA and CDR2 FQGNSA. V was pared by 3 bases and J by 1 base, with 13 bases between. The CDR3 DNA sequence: TGTGCCAGCAGCTTGGGACCGGAAAATTCCTACGAGCAGTACTTC. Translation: CASSLGPENSYEQYF.